One sample yielded the 8 T cell receptor beta chains listed below, sequenced in a study of OX40 agonist ivuxolimab in advanced cancers. The protocol was immunoSEQ multiplex PCR, while the TCRdb copy is restricted to in-frame clones and leaves out a portion. Of tens of thousands of clones listed, roughly 84% are singletons. This sample comprised CD4+ or CD8+ T cells sorted from blood, obtained in a trial of the OX40 agonist ivuxolimab. These receptors all come from an adult with an advanced solid tumor such as melanoma, head and neck, liver or kidney cancer.

The chain employs TRBV30 and TRBJ1-5; D call uncertain. Trimming stripped 1 base from V and 4 bases from J, with 8 bases between. Germline assignment: CDR1 GTSNPN and CDR2 SVGIG (reference sequence). The CDR3 contains 13 residues. The CDR3 DNA reads as TGTGCCTGGAGTGAGGTGGCAAATCAGCCCCAGCATTTT. Its protein product is CAWSEVANQPQHF.

V is TRBV6-1 and J is TRBJ2-7; 9 bases are shared with TRBD1. CDR1 is MNHNS and CDR2 is SASEGT in the germline V gene. The V and J ends lost 6 bases and 1 base, in that order; junction bases with no gene match: 7. This CDR3 comprises 15 residues. Here the CDR3 reads CASRLGQGVSYEQYF. The CDR3 DNA sequence: TGTGCCAGCAGGCTGGGACAGGGCGTGTCCTACGAGCAGTACTTC.

The rearrangement links TRBV16 to TRBJ1-1, with D unresolved. The CDR3 spans 14 residues. CDR1 is KGHSY and CDR2 is FQNENV in the germline V gene. The V end was cut by 1 base, the J end by 1 base, with 7 bases between. The CDR3 DNA reads as TGTGCCAGCAGCCAATTAGACAAGAACACTGAAGCTTTCTTT. Translating it yields CASSQLDKNTEAFF.

CDR3 DNA: TGCAGCGTTGAAAACGGAAGGGGCTCCTACGAGCAGTACTTC. This sequence encodes CSVENGRGSYEQYF. The V call is TRBV29-1, the J call TRBJ2-7; maybe TRBD1 (5 bases). Germline-derived CDR1 and CDR2 are SQVTM and ANQGSEA. V was pared by 2 bases and J by 0 bases, with 11 bases between. This CDR3 is 14 amino acids long.

This clone was counted a few times. This chain links TRBV4-1 with TRBJ2-1; a weak D match, TRBD2 (6 bases). The CDR3 runs to 20 residues. Germline-derived CDR1 and CDR2 are MGHRA and YSYEKL. Trimming removed 4 bases from V and 9 bases from J, with 34 bases in between. The CDR3, as DNA: TGCGCCAGCAGCCCCGAGGGTACGGACTACCTTTTTTATGGGCCAGCTGAGCAGTTCTTC. It yields the protein CASSPEGTDYLFYGPAEQFF.

This clone came up once. The V call is TRBV2, the J call TRBJ2-3, with 7 bases matching TRBD1. Trimming at V came to 8 bases and at J to 2 bases, leaving 4 bases not matched to a gene. The CDR3 spans 13 residues. Germline CDR1 SNHLY, CDR2 FYNNEI. The CDR3 nucleotides read TGTGCCAGCGGACAGGCTAACACAGATACGCAGTATTTT. It codes for CASGQANTDTQYF.

The V gene is TRBV2, the J gene TRBJ2-1, with 13 bases lining up with TRBD2. Germline V CDR1 and CDR2: SNHLY, FYNNEI. Trimming took 8 bases from V and 4 from J; bases not matched to a gene: 5. The CDR3 has 15 residues. The CDR3 loop reads CASGWGLAGYNEQFF. The DNA for the CDR3 is TGTGCCAGCGGATGGGGACTAGCGGGATACAATGAGCAGTTCTTC.

The count of this clone is one. V usage is TRBV19 and J usage is TRBJ1-6; D is possibly TRBD1 (5 bases). Germline CDR1 and CDR2: LNHDA and SQIVND (reference sequence). The germline V and J ends were trimmed by 10 bases and 4 bases, with 14 bases remaining between them. The CDR3 spans 14 residues. CDR3 nucleotides: TGTGCCACTTCCCGGGACCTATATAATTCACCCCTCCACTTT. Protein sequence: CATSRDLYNSPLHF.